This TCR beta chain originates from a study of shared clonotypes between healthy human individuals. On the study more broadly: Donor ages ranged 18 to 49 years: a couple of women, a few men.

Losses at the gene ends were 3 bases for V and 2 bases for J; bases not matched to a gene: 7. In germline, CDR1 is MGHRA, CDR2 YSYEKL. The CDR3 contains 16 residues. Sequencing used immunoSEQ multiplex PCR; TCRdb keeps in-frame clones, though not all of them. The table includes some 2,500,000 clones, over 85% detected once. This clonotype was sampled from a man between 18 and 35 years old in good health. Some clones in this sample may be carry-over from other donors' samples. J is TRBJ2-3 and V is TRBV4-1; 8 nucleotides match TRBD2. Material for sequencing was naive CD4+ T cells from PBMCs. Subset noted: CD45RA+ positively selected. The DNA for the CDR3 is TGCGCCAGCAGCCAGCTAGCGGGTATAACCACAGATACGCAGTATTTT. Its protein product is CASSQLAGITTDTQYF.